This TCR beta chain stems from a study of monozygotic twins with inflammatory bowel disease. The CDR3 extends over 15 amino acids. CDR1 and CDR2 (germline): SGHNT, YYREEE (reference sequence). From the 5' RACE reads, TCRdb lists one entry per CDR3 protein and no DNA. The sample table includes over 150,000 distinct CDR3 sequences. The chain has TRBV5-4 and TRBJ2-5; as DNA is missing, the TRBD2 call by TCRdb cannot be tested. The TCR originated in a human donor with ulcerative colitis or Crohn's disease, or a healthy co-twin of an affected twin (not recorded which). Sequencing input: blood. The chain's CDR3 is CASSLDPAGVETQYF.